The sequence of this T cell receptor beta chain was determined in a study of T-cell memory formation after mild COVID-19. On the study more broadly: Each donor largely had its own TCR clusters.

V lost 5 bases and J lost 5, with 16 bases in between. This CDR3 is built from 14 residues. One entry per CDR3 protein results from TCRdb running MiXCR on the 5' RACE reads. The sample includes about 33,000 distinct CDR3 sequences, more than 20% of them seen just once. This clonotype was seen ten or more times. Source material: PBMCs or a T cell subset sorted from them (not recorded which). The rearrangement links TRBV12-3 or TRBV12-4 to TRBJ2-7, with D possibly being TRBD2 (8 bases). The receptor was isolated from an adult who had mild COVID-19 (a few samples of this study predate the infection). Cell type and time point are not known. CDR3 sequence: CASSPGGQGDEQYF. As DNA, the CDR3 is TGTGCCAGCAGTCCGGGAGGGCAGGGGGACGAGCAGTACTTC.